This TCR beta chain was obtained from a study of T cell responses to AZD1222 COVID-19 vaccine. Using immunoSEQ multiplex PCR, the repertoire was profiled, and TCRdb retains in-frame clones only, with some absent. The repertoire includes some 120,000 clones, less than 90% of them detected once, and approximately 9.3% sits in the top ten. Per the germline V gene, CDR1 is MNHEY and CDR2 is SMNVEV (reference sequence). Deletions cut 3 bases from V and 2 bases from J, with 13 bases between. The CDR3 runs to 15 residues. The TCR originated in an adult in good health. Sample: peripheral blood, taken on day 0 of AZD1222 vaccination. The gene calls are TRBV27 and TRBJ2-5; D is perhaps TRBD2 (6 bases). The CDR3 nucleotides are TGTGCCAGCAGTTTCGCGGGGAGCTTACAAGAGACCCAGTACTTC. It specifies CASSFAGSLQETQYF.